The 24 T cell receptor beta chains in this list originate from one sample, sequenced in a study of blood T cell repertoires in COVID-19. The method was immunoSEQ multiplex PCR; TCRdb's version includes in-frame clones alone and lacks a portion of them. The table includes approximately 25,000 clones, about 81% detected once. The sample comprised peripheral blood. The receptor source for this set is a woman aged 65 to 85 with COVID-19, enrolled during active disease.

This clone was counted a few times. The chain couples TRBV3-1 (or the pseudogene TRBV3-2) to TRBJ2-2; 8 nucleotides match TRBD2. The V gene's germline CDR1 is LGHDT and CDR2 YNNKEL (reference sequence). The CDR3 runs 16 residues. V shed 0 bases, J shed 3 bases, and the junction held 3 bases outside the gene matches. CDR3 DNA sequence: TGTGCCAGCAGCCAAGACCCGGGGGGGGACACCGGGGAGCTGTTTTTT. The encoded protein is CASSQDPGGDTGELFF.

This chain joins TRBV6-6 and TRBJ2-5; a weak D match, TRBD1 (5 bases). Germline-derived CDR1 and CDR2 are MNHNY and SVGAGI (reference sequence). The CDR3 has 15 residues. The germline V and J ends were trimmed by 5 bases and 1 base, with 14 bases remaining between them. The CDR3: CASSHLGHPQETQYF. In DNA, the CDR3 is TGTGCCAGCAGTCACTTAGGACATCCCCAAGAGACCCAGTACTTC.

The V call is TRBV12-3 or TRBV12-4, the J call TRBJ1-2, with D perhaps TRBD1 (5 bases). This CDR3 has 13 amino acids. V was pared by 5 bases and J by 3 bases, with 10 bases between. CDR3 nucleotide sequence: TGTGCCAGCAGTGATACAGGATACTATGGCTACACCTTC. Its protein is CASSDTGYYGYTF.

The rearrangement uses TRBV28 and TRBJ2-7, with D unclear. Trimming left V 2 bases short and J 3 bases short, with 8 bases between. Germline lookup yields CDR1 MDHEN and CDR2 SYDVKM. The CDR3 is 13 amino acids. The CDR3 reads CASSLASDYEQYV. The CDR3 region has the DNA TGTGCCAGCAGTTTAGCGTCTGACTACGAGCAGTACGTC.

The V gene is TRBV19, the J gene TRBJ2-3; D not certain. Germline V CDR1 and CDR2: LNHDA, SQIVND (reference sequence). The CDR3 is 15 amino acids. V gave up 4 bases and J gave up 1 base, with 12 bases separating them. CDR3 residues: CASSKLLAGTDTQYF. For the CDR3, the DNA is TGTGCCAGTAGTAAGTTGCTGGCAGGCACAGATACGCAGTATTTT.

This chain connects TRBV11-3 to TRBJ1-4; D is undetermined. The germline V and J ends were trimmed by 1 base and 5 bases, with 11 bases remaining between them. This CDR3 contains 15 residues. Germline V CDR1 and CDR2: SGHNT, YENEEA. In DNA, the CDR3 is TGTGCCAGCAGCTTAGGGCGGGATCAGAATGAAAAACTGTTTTTT. Its translation: CASSLGRDQNEKLFF.

This clone was seen only once. The V and J genes are TRBV7-3 and TRBJ2-5, with 9 bases matching TRBD2. With V trimmed by 5 bases and J by 5 bases, 12 bases remained unmatched. Germline assignment: CDR1 SGHTA and CDR2 FQGTGA. The CDR3 extends over 16 amino acids. CDR3 sequence (DNA): TGTGCCAGCAGCATTGGGGATAGCGGGAGTGGCGAGACCCAGTACTTC. Protein sequence: CASSIGDSGSGETQYF. Full variable domain (remainder filled in from reference TRBV7-3 and TRBJ2-5): GAGVSQTPSNKVTEKGKYVELRCDPISGHTALYWYRQSLGQGPEFLIYFQGTGAADDSGLPNDRFFAVRPEGSVSTLKIQRTERGDSAVYLCASSIGDSGSGETQYFGPGTRLLVL.

The V gene is TRBV3-1 (or the pseudogene TRBV3-2), the J gene TRBJ2-1; D is unresolved. The CDR3 length is 12 residues. V was trimmed by 5 bases and J by 9 bases, leaving 11 bases between them. CDR1 is LGHDT, CDR2 YNNKEL, per germline (reference sequence). The CDR3 region is CASSLQSGEQFF. DNA for the CDR3: TGTGCCAGCAGCTTACAATCGGGTGAGCAGTTCTTC.

Here the CDR3 DNA reads TGTGCCAGTAGGGCCAGCTCCTACGAGCAGTACTTC. Translating gives CASRASSYEQYF. The chain carries TRBV19 and TRBJ2-7; D remains unclear. Trimming took 6 bases from V and 0 from J, leaving 6 bases between them. CDR1 is LNHDA, CDR2 SQIVND, per germline (reference sequence). There are 12 residues in the CDR3. The full variable domain, in which reference TRBV19 and TRBJ2-7 provide the parts outside the CDR3, is DGGITQSPKYLFRKEGQNVTLSCEQNLNHDAMYWYRQDPGQGLRLIYYSQIVNDFQKGDIAEGYSVSREKKESFPLTVTSAQKNPTAFYLCASRASSYEQYFGPGTRLTVT.

This clone was counted only a few times. This chain joins TRBV5-5 and TRBJ2-6; D may be TRBD1 (6 bases). Germline V lookup: CDR1 SGHKS, CDR2 YYEKEE (reference sequence). Trimming removed 4 bases at V and 1 base at J, with 18 bases between. CDR3 size: 18 residues. CDR3 in amino acids: CASSPRQGMGSGANVLTF. The DNA for the CDR3 is TGTGCCAGCAGCCCTCGGCAGGGGATGGGATCTGGGGCCAACGTCCTGACTTTC.

This chain links TRBV9 with TRBJ2-1; D is possibly TRBD2 (6 bases). The germline V gene encodes CDR1 SGDLS and CDR2 YYNGEE. V dropped 2 bases and J dropped 7 bases, with 10 bases sitting between them. This CDR3 spans 13 amino acids. DNA for the CDR3: TGTGCCAGCAGCGTCGGGGGTGGGAATGAGCAGTTCTTC. Translated: CASSVGGGNEQFF.

The rearrangement links TRBV6-5 to TRBJ2-1; 8 nucleotides align to TRBD1. CDR3 length: 16 amino acids. The J segment lost 9 bases and the V segment lost 0 bases, leaving 10 bases of the junction unmatched. The germline V gene has CDR1 MNHEY and CDR2 SVGAGI. CDR3 region: CASSYSPGQVVFEQFF. Here the CDR3 DNA reads TGTGCCAGCAGTTACTCCCCGGGACAGGTCGTATTTGAGCAGTTCTTC.

This chain links TRBV27 with TRBJ1-3; D is uncertain. Germline assignment: CDR1 MNHEY and CDR2 SMNVEV (reference sequence). The V end was cut by 3 bases, the J end by 4 bases, with 13 bases between. This CDR3 spans 15 amino acids. DNA for the CDR3: TGTGCCAGCAGTTTGCGCGCGGGGTTGGGAAACACCATATATTTT. Residues: CASSLRAGLGNTIYF.

This clone appeared a single time. The chain combines TRBV28 with TRBJ2-5, with 8 bases fitting TRBD2. The ends lost 6 bases at V and 3 bases at J; junction bases unmatched: 12. Germline assignment: CDR1 MDHEN and CDR2 SYDVKM. The CDR3 is 16 amino acids. Here the CDR3 DNA reads TGTGCCAGCAGCACCGGACAGCGGGGGAGGGAAGAGACCCAGTACTTC. Translation: CASSTGQRGREETQYF.

In this sample, this clone turned up a few times. The chain is built from TRBV4-1 and TRBJ1-2; a possible D gene is TRBD1 (6 bases). V was cut by 6 bases and J by 0 bases, with 8 bases left in between. CDR1 and CDR2 (germline): MGHRA, YSYEKL. The CDR3 consists of 13 residues. CDR3 DNA sequence: TGCGCCAGCAGTGACAGGACTAACTATGGCTACACCTTC. Its translation is CASSDRTNYGYTF.

This chain uses TRBV6-6 with TRBJ1-2, with D possibly matching TRBD1 (5 bases). V dropped 2 bases and J dropped 2 bases, with 12 bases sitting between them. The CDR3 loop spans 15 amino acids. In germline, CDR1 is MNHNY, CDR2 SVGAGI (reference sequence). The CDR3 sequence is CASSYGRTLNYGYTF. The CDR3 bases are TGTGCCAGCAGTTACGGGCGGACATTAAACTATGGCTACACCTTC.

This clone was observed a handful of times. The CDR3 reads CASGLVPREPLHF. CDR3 bases: TGTGCTAGTGGTTTGGTTCCCAGGGAACCCCTCCACTTT. The V gene is TRBV12-5, the J gene TRBJ1-6, with D perhaps matching TRBD1 (5 bases). Between the trimmed V and J ends, which lost 0 bases and 12 bases, there was a span of 9 bases. The CDR3 runs to 13 residues. CDR1 is LGHNT and CDR2 is FRNRAP in the germline V gene.

As to this clone: One junction end disagrees with the germline gene, perhaps due to a read error. The V call is TRBV18, the J call TRBJ2-7; TRBD1 matches 8 bases. The CDR3 runs 11 residues. The germline CDR1 and CDR2 sequences are KGHSH and LQKENI. The DNA of the CDR3 is TGTGCCAGCTCACCAGGACAGGGCCGGCACTTC. Its protein product is CASSPGQGRHF.

The chain uses TRBV11-3 and TRBJ2-5; possible D gene TRBD2, 6 bases. Trimming took 4 bases from V and 5 from J, leaving 14 bases between them. The CDR3 is 14 residues long. Germline CDR1 reads SGHNT; CDR2 reads YENEEA. CDR3 nucleotide sequence: TGTGCCAGCAGCTCGGGACTCTTCGGGGAGACCCAGTACTTC. Translation: CASSSGLFGETQYF.

The V call is TRBV5-4, the J call TRBJ1-4; 11 nucleotides align to TRBD1. V gave up 1 base and J gave up 10 bases; unmatched junction bases: 6. The CDR3 totals 15 residues. Germline CDR1 and CDR2: SGHNT and YYREEE (reference sequence). This CDR3 reads CASSLSGQGVGKLFF. The CDR3 nucleotides are TGTGCCAGCAGCTTGTCGGGACAGGGGGTGGGAAAACTGTTTTTT.

The gene calls are TRBV10-2 and TRBJ2-2, with 7 bases fitting TRBD1. Trimming at V came to 7 bases and at J to 6 bases, leaving 8 bases not matched to a gene. The CDR3 contains 14 residues. From germline, CDR1 is WSHSY and CDR2 SAAADI. In DNA, the CDR3 is TGCGCCAGCACGACAGGGATGCACGCCGGGGAGCTGTTTTTT. Its translation is CASTTGMHAGELFF.

The chain recombines TRBV10-3 with TRBJ1-1, with 7 bases aligning to TRBD1. CDR3 length: 15 amino acids. Unmatched junction bases numbered 4, after V lost 2 bases and J lost 1 base. The germline CDR1 and CDR2 sequences are ENHRY and SYGVKD. CDR3 coding DNA: TGTGCCATCAGTGAGGGCGGGACAGAGAACACTGAAGCTTTCTTT. As protein: CAISEGGTENTEAFF.

The gene calls are TRBV4-3 and TRBJ1-4; possible D gene TRBD1, 5 bases. This CDR3 spans 17 amino acids. The germline CDR1 and CDR2 sequences are LGHNA and YSLEER. V gave up 1 base and J gave up 4 bases, with 16 bases separating them. The CDR3 reads CASSQGGQGYYNEKLFF. The CDR3 nucleotides read TGCGCCAGCAGCCAAGGGGGCCAGGGTTATTATAATGAAAAACTGTTTTTT.

The CDR3 DNA reads as TGTGCCACCAGTGAGGGGCTCAGGGGTGGCTACACCTTC. It is translated as CATSEGLRGGYTF. The chain employs TRBV24-1 and TRBJ1-2; D may be TRBD1 (6 bases). The CDR3 contains 13 residues. CDR1 and CDR2 from the germline V gene are KGHDR and SFDVKD. V lost 4 bases, J lost 7 bases, and 12 bases lay in between.